The present T cell receptor beta chain was sequenced within a study of OX40 agonist ivuxolimab in advanced cancers. Study in general: Ivuxolimab, an agonistic anti-OX40 (CD134) antibody, was given to patients.

Clones were read by immunoSEQ multiplex PCR, and TCRdb kept only the in-frame ones, dropping some. Of around 70,000 clones listed, less than 90% are singletons. Overall study findings and caveats: Some patients without response likewise showed low normalized clonal expansion. Expansion of clones was among the lowest in partial responders at 0.1-3.0 mg/kg. Researchers report that CD8+ T cells had, on average, more expanded clones than CD4+.

This CDR3 is built from 13 residues. Trimming left V 3 bases short and J 3 bases short, with 7 bases between. CDR1 and CDR2 from the germline V gene are SGHKS and YYEKEE (reference sequence). Notes on this clone: The antigen is undetermined.

The chain has TRBV5-5 and TRBJ1-5; D is unresolved. The material was CD4+ or CD8+ T cells sorted from blood, obtained in a trial of the OX40 agonist ivuxolimab. The sequence came from an adult with an advanced solid tumor such as melanoma, head and neck, liver or kidney cancer. The CDR3 reads CASSSRDNQPQHF. The CDR3, as DNA: TGTGCCAGCAGCTCCAGAGACAATCAGCCCCAGCATTTT.